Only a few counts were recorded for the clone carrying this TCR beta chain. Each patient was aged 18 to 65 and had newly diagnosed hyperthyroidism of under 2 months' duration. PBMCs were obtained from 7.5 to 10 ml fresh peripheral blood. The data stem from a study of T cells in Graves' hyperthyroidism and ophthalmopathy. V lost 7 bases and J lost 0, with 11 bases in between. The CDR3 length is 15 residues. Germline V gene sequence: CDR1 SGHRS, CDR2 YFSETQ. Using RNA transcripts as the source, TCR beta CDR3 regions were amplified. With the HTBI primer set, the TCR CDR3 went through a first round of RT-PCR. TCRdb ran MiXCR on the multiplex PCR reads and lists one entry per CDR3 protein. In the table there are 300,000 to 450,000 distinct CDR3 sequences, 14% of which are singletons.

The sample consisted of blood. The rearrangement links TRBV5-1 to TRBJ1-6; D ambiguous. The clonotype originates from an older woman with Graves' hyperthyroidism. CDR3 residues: CASRAVFSYNSPLHF. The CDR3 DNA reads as TGCGCCAGCCGTGCAGTGTTCTCCTATAATTCACCCCTCCACTTT.